The clone carrying this T cell receptor (beta chain) was counted a few times. Its antigen is undetermined. The data were taken from a study of cytomegalovirus exposure and HLA in healthy donors. The CDR3 sequence is 13 residues long. Trimming left V 5 bases short and J 16 bases short, with 18 bases between. Germline V CDR1 and CDR2: MNHEY, SMNVEV (reference sequence). The PCR had 60 Vbeta and 13 Jbeta primers. Generated by immunoSEQ multiplex PCR, the TCRdb table keeps only in-frame clones and is missing some. The sample includes 150,000 to 200,000 clones, 60% to 80% of them seen just once. General study results and limits: The later analysis indicated that the majority of CMV-associated TCR beta chains appeared HLA-restricted. The authors reported that TCR beta sequences could predict HLA-A and HLA-B alleles. These predictions were accurate for most subjects in the first cohort. According to an earlier analysis, most TCR beta V segments yielded productive rearrangements about 87% or about 30% of the time.

Input material: PBMCs. The V call is TRBV27, the J call TRBJ1-6, with D hard to call. This TCR derives from a male donor in good health and CMV-seronegative. CDR3 DNA sequence: TGTGCCAGCAGTGCGAGGCCGGACCGGGAACTCCACTTT. Amino acid sequence: CASSARPDRELHF.